The following is a T cell receptor beta chain sequence with its context. Its antigen remains unidentified. Libraries were prepared by immunoSEQ multiplex PCR; TCRdb keeps only in-frame clonotypes and omits some of them. The sample records 110,000 or so clones, roughly nine tenths being singletons. The time point here: cycle 4 day 1 (C4D1), after 6 weeks of nivolumab. All patients experienced relapse after autologous stem cell transplantation, and brentuximab vedotin exposure was variable. Germline lookup yields CDR1 MGHDK and CDR2 SYGVNS. Trimming took 6 bases from V and 2 from J, leaving 23 bases between them. The CDR3 totals 17 residues. The sample belongs to a study of PD-1 blockade in classical Hodgkin lymphoma. Study observations and caveats: Relative to healthy donors, newly diagnosed patients reportedly had lower baseline TCR diversity, which was reported as lower still in relapsed/refractory patients. Newly diagnosed patients had diversity similar to the baseline diversity of complete responders.

Sequenced material: peripheral blood mononuclear cells (PBMCs), taken before the fourth cycle of nivolumab. The source of this sequence is a human donor with classical Hodgkin lymphoma. This chain uses TRBV25-1 with TRBJ2-7; the D is unclear. The CDR3 here is CASSQDFVSPIPYEQYF. Here the CDR3 DNA reads TGTGCCAGCAGCCAAGATTTCGTCAGCCCGATCCCCTACGAGCAGTACTTC.